This TCR beta chain was recorded in a study of CD8+CD57+ T cells in acquired aplastic anemia. Turning to the study itself: Sorting CD4+ and CD8+ cells gave DNA averaging about 3.3 ug.

CD8+CD57+ cell expansion, shown by flow cytometry, had occurred in the patients selected for sequencing. Study outcomes and limitations: Approximately 30 was the count of CD8+ CDR3 sequences that patients shared with controls.

In its sample, this clonotype was seen many times. Its antigen is not identified. Its ends do not fully match the called genes, so a read error is possible. TCR beta VDJ combinations and CDR3 sequences were profiled from genomic DNA. MiXCR, run by TCRdb on the reads, gives a single entry per CDR3 protein. The table records 450,000 to 550,000 distinct CDR3 sequences, approximately 32% of them present only once. The clonotype originates from a human donor with aplastic anemia. Sequenced sample: sorted CD4+, CD8+, or CD8+CD57+ T cells (not recorded which) from PBMCs.

The CDR3 spells CASSTSGGNEQFF. The CDR3 DNA is TGTGCTAGCAGCACGTCCGGGGGGAATGAGCAGTTCTTC. V and J are TRBV7-7 and TRBJ2-1; 7 bases match TRBD2. The CDR3 contains 13 residues. Germline V gene lookup returns CDR1 SSHAT and CDR2 FNYEAQ (reference sequence).